Listed below are T cell receptor beta chains from one sample, sequenced in a study of T cell responses to AZD1222 COVID-19 vaccine. The method was immunoSEQ multiplex PCR; TCRdb's version includes in-frame clones alone and lacks a portion of them. The data show 130,000 to 150,000 clones, about 91% seen once. The input for sequencing was peripheral blood, taken on day 0 of AZD1222 vaccination. These receptors came from an adult in good health. The CDR3 runs from the conserved cysteine through the conserved F or W. D genes are given only for firm matches. Only part of the rows carry a size: once, few, many, or a class if the clone is expanded.

j_gene	d_gene	v_gene	abundance	CDR3aa	CDR3nt
TRBJ2-7	NA	TRBV27	NA	CASQRVSSYEQYF	TGTGCCAGCCAAAGGGTCAGTTCCTACGAGCAGTACTTC
TRBJ2-1	TRBD2	TRBV5-4	NA	CASSSRGSYNEQFF	TGTGCCAGCAGCTCGCGGGGGTCCTACAATGAGCAGTTCTTC
TRBJ1-4	NA	TRBV7-8	NA	CASSPRTVNEKLFF	TGTGCCAGCAGCCCCAGGACAGTTAATGAAAAACTGTTTTTT
TRBJ1-5	NA	TRBV15	NA	CATSRDQGQNNQPQHF	TGTGCCACCAGCAGAGATCAAGGGCAGAACAATCAGCCCCAGCATTTT
TRBJ1-2	TRBD1	TRBV27	NA	CASSRFWTGADYGYTF	TGTGCCAGCAGTCGATTTTGGACAGGGGCGGACTATGGCTACACCTTC
TRBJ1-5	TRBD1	TRBV7-2	NA	CASSPFRGQGFYSNQPQHF	TGTGCCAGCAGCCCGTTTCGGGGACAGGGCTTTTATAGCAATCAGCCCCAGCATTTT
TRBJ1-4	TRBD1	TRBV19	few	CASRYRGQTNEKLFF	TGTGCCAGTAGATACAGGGGGCAAACTAATGAAAAACTGTTTTTT
TRBJ1-2	NA	TRBV7-2	NA	CASWSGLANYGYTF	TGTGCCAGCTGGTCAGGGCTTGCTAACTATGGCTACACCTTC
TRBJ1-2	TRBD1	TRBV5-1	NA	CASSPFSGGSGYGYTF	TGCGCCAGCAGCCCGTTCTCAGGGGGCTCGGGCTATGGCTACACCTTC
TRBJ2-7	NA	TRBV9	NA	CASSPTSSTYEQYF	TGTGCCAGCAGCCCGACGTCTAGCACCTACGAGCAGTACTTC
TRBJ1-6	NA	TRBV30	NA	CAWSPGRGNSPLHF	TGTGCCTGGAGCCCGGGACGGGGAAATTCACCCCTCCACTTT
TRBJ2-7	NA	TRBV12-3/TRBV12-4	NA	CASSLHRPYEQYF	TGTGCCAGCAGTTTACACCGCCCCTACGAGCAGTACTTC
TRBJ2-7	NA	TRBV18	NA	CASSPSRDIYEQYF	TGTGCCAGCTCACCGTCCCGGGACATCTACGAGCAGTACTTC
TRBJ2-5	TRBD2	TRBV7-2	NA	CASSISTGGGTQYF	TGTGCCAGCAGCATATCCACGGGGGGAGGGACCCAGTACTTC
TRBJ1-1	NA	TRBV18	NA	CASSPLPGQGRAFF	TGTGCCAGCTCACCGCTTCCGGGCCAAGGACGAGCTTTCTTT
TRBJ2-5	TRBD2	TRBV15	NA	CATSRDPAGGLRRETQYF	TGTGCCACCAGCAGAGATCCAGCGGGGGGGCTTCGTAGAGAGACCCAGTACTTC
TRBJ2-7	NA	TRBV30	NA	CAWSGGIREQYF	TGTGCCTGGAGTGGCGGGATTCGCGAGCAGTACTTC
TRBJ2-3	NA	TRBV5-4	NA	CASSPRTPGTRTDTQYF	TGTGCCAGCAGCCCCAGAACCCCGGGAACCCGCACAGATACGCAGTATTTT
TRBJ1-1	TRBD1	TRBV7-2	NA	CASSNRGGGTEAFF	TGTGCCAGCAGTAACAGGGGAGGTGGCACTGAAGCTTTCTTT
TRBJ1-6	TRBD1	TRBV6-5	once	CASSGQGLRTSPLHF	TGTGCCAGCAGCGGACAGGGCCTCAGAACGTCACCCCTCCACTTT
TRBJ2-7	TRBD1	TRBV24-1	once	CATSLGQESYEQYF	TGTGCCACCAGCCTGGGACAGGAGTCCTACGAGCAGTACTTC
TRBJ2-7	TRBD1	TRBV7-2	NA	CASSRTGGETYEQYF	TGTGCCAGCAGCCGTACAGGGGGCGAGACCTACGAGCAGTACTTC
TRBJ1-2	NA	TRBV5-4	NA	CASSLVGAEGTF	TGTGCCAGCAGCTTGGTGGGGGCAGAGGGCACCTTC
TRBJ1-4	NA	TRBV3-1/TRBV3-2	NA	CASSQESPGTGAEKLFF	TGTGCCAGCAGCCAAGAATCCCCCGGCACTGGAGCGGAAAAACTGTTTTTT
TRBJ2-3	NA	TRBV7-9	NA	CASSPRVGPSTDTQYF	TGTGCCAGCAGCCCCAGGGTGGGCCCTAGCACAGATACGCAGTATTTT
TRBJ1-1	NA	TRBV29-1	NA	CSVVDATEAFF	TGCAGCGTTGTGGATGCCACTGAAGCTTTCTTT
TRBJ1-2	NA	TRBV7-2	NA	CASSLGRSIWGGYTF	TGTGCCAGCAGCTTAGGGCGCTCGATCTGGGGTGGCTACACCTTC
TRBJ1-2	NA	TRBV5-6	NA	CASSYDFTHDYGYTF	TGTGCCAGCAGTTACGACTTCACACACGACTATGGCTACACCTTC
TRBJ2-3	NA	TRBV27	once	CASSFADGTDTQYF	TGTGCCAGCAGTTTTGCGGATGGCACAGATACGCAGTATTTT
TRBJ2-5	NA	TRBV5-4	NA	CASSPGTATETQYF	TGTGCCAGCAGCCCAGGGACCGCTACGGAGACCCAGTACTTC
TRBJ1-1	NA	TRBV6-2/TRBV6-3	few	CASSQAPEGNTEAFF	TGTGCCAGCAGCCAAGCCCCAGAAGGGAACACTGAAGCTTTCTTT
TRBJ2-7	TRBD2	TRBV5-4	NA	CASSLTSGAYEQYF	TGTGCCAGCAGCCTGACTAGCGGGGCCTACGAGCAGTACTTC
TRBJ1-2	NA	TRBV29-1	NA	CSVEIQGGLGYTF	TGCAGCGTTGAAATTCAGGGAGGGTTAGGGTACACCTTC
TRBJ1-2	NA	TRBV29-1	once	CSVEDRVGNYGYTF	TGCAGCGTTGAAGATCGGGTAGGGAACTATGGCTACACCTTC
TRBJ1-1	NA	TRBV29-1	once	CSATQASNTEAFF	TGCAGCGCCACTCAGGCTTCGAACACTGAAGCTTTCTTT
TRBJ2-7	NA	TRBV19	NA	CASSISWDGGPYEQYF	TGTGCCAGTAGTATTAGTTGGGACGGCGGTCCCTACGAGCAGTACTTC
TRBJ1-3	NA	TRBV5-6	NA	CASSLSLKSSGNTIYF	TGTGCCAGCAGCTTGAGTCTAAAGAGCTCTGGAAACACCATATATTTT
TRBJ1-5	TRBD1	TRBV18	NA	CASSRQGPSQAPQHF	TGTGCCAGCTCGCGACAGGGACCGTCACAGGCGCCCCAGCATTTT
TRBJ2-7	NA	TRBV28	NA	CASSPSIWGSYEQYF	TGTGCCAGCAGCCCCTCCATCTGGGGCTCCTACGAGCAGTACTTC
TRBJ1-1	NA	TRBV5-1	NA	CASRYRDSGSTEAFF	TGCGCCAGCAGATACAGGGATTCGGGTAGCACTGAAGCTTTCTTT
TRBJ2-7	TRBD2	TRBV7-8	NA	CASSSGRTSGETYEQYF	TGTGCCAGCAGCTCGGGTAGGACTAGCGGGGAAACCTACGAGCAGTACTTC
TRBJ2-3	TRBD2	TRBV4-2	NA	CASSRLSGRATDTQYF	TGTGCCAGCAGCCGGCTTAGCGGGAGGGCCACAGATACGCAGTATTTT